The clone carrying this T cell receptor beta chain was counted once. The antigen is not known. These data originate in a study of shared clonotypes between healthy human individuals. The test was conducted at deep level. Assay used: immunoSEQ multiplex PCR; TCRdb lists only in-frame clones, some missing. Among 2,500,000 or so clones listed, more than 85% were seen once. From germline, CDR1 is SGHAT and CDR2 FQNNGV. The CDR3 totals 12 residues. V was pared by 5 bases and J by 10 bases, with 14 bases between. CD4+ cells were split into CD45RA+ naive and CD45RA-negative memory subsets. Broader study findings: Even with large depth, rarefaction showed that sorted-subset sequencing was incomplete. Naive subsets typically showed greater estimated richness than memory subsets.

The TCR comes from a man younger than 35 in good health. Some clones in this sample may be carry-over from other donors' samples. The source material was naive CD4+ T cells from PBMCs. Subset given: CD45RA+ positively selected. The rearrangement links TRBV11-2 to TRBJ1-1; D might be TRBD1 (6 bases). The chain's CDR3 is CASSPWGGRAFF. The CDR3 bases are TGTGCCAGCAGCCCTTGGGGGGGCCGAGCTTTCTTT.